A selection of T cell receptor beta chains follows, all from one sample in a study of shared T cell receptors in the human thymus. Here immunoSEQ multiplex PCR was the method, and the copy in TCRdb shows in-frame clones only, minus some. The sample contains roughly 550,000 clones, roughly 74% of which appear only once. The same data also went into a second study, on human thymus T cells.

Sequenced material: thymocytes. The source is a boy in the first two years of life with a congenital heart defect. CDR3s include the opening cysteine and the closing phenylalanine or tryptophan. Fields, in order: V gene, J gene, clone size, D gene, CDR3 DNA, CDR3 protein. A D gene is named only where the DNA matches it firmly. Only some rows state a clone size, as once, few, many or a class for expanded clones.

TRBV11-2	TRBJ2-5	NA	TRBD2	TGTGCCAGCAGCTCCGATACTCCGACTAGCGGGAGAGAGGAGACCCAGTACTTC	CASSSDTPTSGREETQYF
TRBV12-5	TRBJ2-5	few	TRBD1	TGTGCTAGTGGTTTGGCGGACAGGAGGGAGACCCAGTACTTC	CASGLADRRETQYF
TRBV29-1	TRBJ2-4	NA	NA	TGCAGCGTCCCCCACTGGGGGGGCCGAAACATTCAGTACTTC	CSVPHWGGRNIQYF
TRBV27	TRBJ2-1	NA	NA	TGTGCCAGCAGTTCCTTTCAGAACCCGGAGCAGTTCTTC	CASSSFQNPEQFF
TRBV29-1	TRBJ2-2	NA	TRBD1	TGCAGCGAGGGGGACAGGGGGGCGAGGACCGGGGAGCTGTTTTTT	CSEGDRGARTGELFF
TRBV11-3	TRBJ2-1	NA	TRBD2	TGTGCCAGCAGCCCTAGCGGGACTAGCGGGAGGCCCTCCAATGAGCAGTTCTTC	CASSPSGTSGRPSNEQFF
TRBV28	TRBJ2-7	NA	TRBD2	TGTGCCAGCAGCCTAAGCCCCGGGACTAGCTCCTACGAGCAGTACTTC	CASSLSPGTSSYEQYF
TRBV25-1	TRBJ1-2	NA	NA	TGTGCCAGCAGTGAATCCCAAAGAGGGGGCTATGGCTACACCTTC	CASSESQRGGYGYTF
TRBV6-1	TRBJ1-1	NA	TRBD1	TGTGCCAGCAGAGATGACAGGGGAAACACTGAAGCTTTCTTT	CASRDDRGNTEAFF
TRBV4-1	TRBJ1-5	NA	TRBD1	TGCGCCAGCAGCCAAGGGGCAGGGGGTTACAATCAGCCCCAGCATTTT	CASSQGAGGYNQPQHF
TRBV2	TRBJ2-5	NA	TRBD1	TGTGCCAGCAGTCGACAGGGGGCGCGTGAGACCCAGTACTTC	CASSRQGARETQYF
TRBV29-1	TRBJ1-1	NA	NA	TGCAGCGTTGAGGGTCGGACAGCTAAGAACACTGAAGCTTTCTTT	CSVEGRTAKNTEAFF
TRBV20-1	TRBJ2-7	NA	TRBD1	TGCAGTGCGAAAGACAGGGACGAGCAGTACTTC	CSAKDRDEQYF
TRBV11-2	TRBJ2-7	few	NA	TGTGCCAGCAGCTTAGATCCAGGAGGTCACTCGGGTTCCTACGAGCAGTACTTC	CASSLDPGGHSGSYEQYF
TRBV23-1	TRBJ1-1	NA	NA	TGCGCCAGCAGTCAATGGGGGGGGGCTTTCTTT	CASSQWGGAFF
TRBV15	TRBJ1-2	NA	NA	TGTGCCACCAGCAGAGAGCCAGGGGATGGCTACACCTTC	CATSREPGDGYTF
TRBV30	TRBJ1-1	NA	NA	TGTGCCTGGGCCCGGGGGGGGAACACTGAAGCTTTCTTT	CAWARGGNTEAFF
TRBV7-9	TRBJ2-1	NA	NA	TGTGCCAGCCCGGAGGCAGGTCACAATGAGCAGTTCTTC	CASPEAGHNEQFF
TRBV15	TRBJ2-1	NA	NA	TGTGCCACCAGCAGAGGTCGACTAGGAGGTCGTCGGGACAATGAGCAGTTCTTC	CATSRGRLGGRRDNEQFF
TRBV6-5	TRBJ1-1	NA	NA	TGTGCCAGCAGGCACCGGGGGAACACTGAAGCTTTCTTT	CASRHRGNTEAFF
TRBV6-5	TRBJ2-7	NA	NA	TGTGCCAGCAGTGAAACCCGGTCCTACGAGCAGTACTTC	CASSETRSYEQYF
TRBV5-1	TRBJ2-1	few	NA	TGCGCCAGCAGCCCGGGAGATGGAGCGGAACTTGAGCAGTTCTTC	CASSPGDGAELEQFF
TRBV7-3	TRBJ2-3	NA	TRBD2	TGTGCCAGCAGCTCTAGCGGAGCACGCCATACGCAGTATTTT	CASSSSGARHTQYF